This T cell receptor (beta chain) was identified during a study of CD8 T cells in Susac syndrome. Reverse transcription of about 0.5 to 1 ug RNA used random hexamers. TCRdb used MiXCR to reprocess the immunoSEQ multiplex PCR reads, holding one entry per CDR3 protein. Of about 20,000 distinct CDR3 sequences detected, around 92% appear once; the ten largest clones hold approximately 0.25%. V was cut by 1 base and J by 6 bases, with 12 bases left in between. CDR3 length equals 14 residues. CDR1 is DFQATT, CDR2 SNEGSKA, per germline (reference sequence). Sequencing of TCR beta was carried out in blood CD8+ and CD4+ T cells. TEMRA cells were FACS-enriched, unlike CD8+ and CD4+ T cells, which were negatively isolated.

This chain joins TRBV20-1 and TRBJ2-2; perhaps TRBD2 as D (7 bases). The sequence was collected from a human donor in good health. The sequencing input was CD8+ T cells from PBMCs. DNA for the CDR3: TGCAGTGCTAGAGTGGGGGGGCCGGCCGGGGAGCTGTTTTTT. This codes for CSARVGGPAGELFF.